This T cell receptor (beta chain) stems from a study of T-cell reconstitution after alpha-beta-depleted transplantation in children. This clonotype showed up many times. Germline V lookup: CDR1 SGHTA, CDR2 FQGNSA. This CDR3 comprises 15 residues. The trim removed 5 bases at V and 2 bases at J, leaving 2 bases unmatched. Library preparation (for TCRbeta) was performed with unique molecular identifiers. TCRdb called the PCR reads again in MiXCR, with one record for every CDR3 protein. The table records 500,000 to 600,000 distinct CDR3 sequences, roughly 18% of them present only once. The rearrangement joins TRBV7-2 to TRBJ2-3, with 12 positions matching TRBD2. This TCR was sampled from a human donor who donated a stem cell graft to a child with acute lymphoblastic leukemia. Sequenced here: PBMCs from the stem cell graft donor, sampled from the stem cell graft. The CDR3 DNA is TGTGCCAGCAGCCGGACTAGCGGGAACACAGATACGCAGTATTTT. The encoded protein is CASSRTSGNTDTQYF. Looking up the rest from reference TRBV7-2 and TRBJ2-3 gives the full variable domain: GAGVSQSPSNKVTEKGKDVELRCDPISGHTALYWYRQSLGQGLEFLIYFQGNSAPDKSGLPSDRFSAERTGGSVSTLTIQRTQQEDSAVYLCASSRTSGNTDTQYFGPGTRLTVL.